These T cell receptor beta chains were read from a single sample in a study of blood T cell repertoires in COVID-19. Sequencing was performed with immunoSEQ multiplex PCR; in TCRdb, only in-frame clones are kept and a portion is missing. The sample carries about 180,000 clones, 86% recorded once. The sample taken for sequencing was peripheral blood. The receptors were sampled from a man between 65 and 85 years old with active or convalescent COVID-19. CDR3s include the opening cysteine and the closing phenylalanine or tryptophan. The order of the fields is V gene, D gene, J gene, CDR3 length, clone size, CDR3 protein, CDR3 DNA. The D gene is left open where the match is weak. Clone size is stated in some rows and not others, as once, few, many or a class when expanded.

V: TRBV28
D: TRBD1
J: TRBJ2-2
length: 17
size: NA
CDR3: CASSLQPGTGDTGELFF
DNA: TGTGCCAGCAGTTTACAACCCGGGACAGGGGACACCGGGGAGCTGTTTTTT

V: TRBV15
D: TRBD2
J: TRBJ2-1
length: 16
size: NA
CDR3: CATSRDWTSGYNEQFF
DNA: TGTGCCACCAGCAGAGATTGGACTAGCGGCTACAATGAGCAGTTCTTC

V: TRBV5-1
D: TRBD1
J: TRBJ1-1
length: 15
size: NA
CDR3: CASSLVGGSGTEAFF
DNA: TGCGCCAGCAGCTTGGTAGGGGGCTCGGGGACTGAAGCTTTCTTT

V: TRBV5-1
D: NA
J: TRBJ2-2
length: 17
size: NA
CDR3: CASSLPIGGFNTGELFF
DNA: TGCGCCAGCAGCTTGCCTATTGGGGGGTTTAACACCGGGGAGCTGTTTTTT

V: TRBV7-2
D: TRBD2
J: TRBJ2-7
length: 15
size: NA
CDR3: CASSPSKSGNDEQYF
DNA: TGTGCCAGCAGCCCCTCGAAAAGCGGGAACGACGAGCAGTACTTC

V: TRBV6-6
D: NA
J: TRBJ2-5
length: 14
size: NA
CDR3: CASSYLVEGETQYF
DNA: TGTGCCAGCAGTTACCTAGTGGAGGGGGAGACCCAGTACTTC

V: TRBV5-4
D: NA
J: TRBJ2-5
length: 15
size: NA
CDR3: CASTPEVVVPETQYF
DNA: TGTGCCAGCACCCCGGAGGTTGTTGTGCCGGAGACCCAGTACTTC

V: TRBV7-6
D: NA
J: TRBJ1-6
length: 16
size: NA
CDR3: CASSPYQGGEYSPLHF
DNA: TGTGCCAGCAGCCCCTACCAAGGGGGGGAATATTCACCCCTCCACTTT

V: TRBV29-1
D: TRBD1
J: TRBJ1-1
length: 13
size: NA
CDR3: CSGLRDRNTEAFF
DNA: TGCAGCGGGCTCCGGGACAGGAACACTGAAGCTTTCTTT

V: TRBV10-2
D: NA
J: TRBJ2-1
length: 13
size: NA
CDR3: CASTLAGVNEQFF
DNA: TGCGCCAGCACGCTAGCAGGAGTAAATGAGCAGTTCTTC

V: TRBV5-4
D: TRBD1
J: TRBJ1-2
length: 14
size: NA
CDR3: CASSPRTGVNGYTF
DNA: TGTGCCAGCAGCCCCAGGACAGGGGTTAATGGCTACACCTTC

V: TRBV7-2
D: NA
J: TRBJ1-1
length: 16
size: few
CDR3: CASSLSGTTLFTEAFF
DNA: TGTGCCAGCAGCTTAAGCGGGACGACCCTTTTTACTGAAGCTTTCTTT

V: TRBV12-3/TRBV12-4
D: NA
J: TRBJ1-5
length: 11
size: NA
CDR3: CASSFRGRQHF
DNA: TGTGCCAGCAGTTTCAGGGGACGTCAGCATTTT

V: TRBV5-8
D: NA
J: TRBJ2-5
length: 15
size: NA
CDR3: CASSLKRTRGETQYF
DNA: TGTGCCAGCAGCTTGAAACGGACTAGGGGGGAGACCCAGTACTTC

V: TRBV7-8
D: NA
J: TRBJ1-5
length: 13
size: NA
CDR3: CASSFDRNQPQHF
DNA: TGTGCCAGCAGTTTCGACAGAAATCAGCCCCAGCATTTT

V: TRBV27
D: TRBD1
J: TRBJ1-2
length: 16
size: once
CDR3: CASRPLTGRLNYGYTF
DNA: TGTGCCAGCAGACCTTTGACAGGGAGACTAAACTATGGCTACACCTTC

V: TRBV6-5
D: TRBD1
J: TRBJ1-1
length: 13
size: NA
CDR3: CASTRQGANEAFF
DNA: TGTGCCAGCACGCGACAGGGTGCAAATGAAGCTTTCTTT

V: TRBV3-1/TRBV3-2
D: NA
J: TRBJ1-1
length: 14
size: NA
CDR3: CASSQGPGGTEAFF
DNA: TGTGCCAGCAGCCAAGGGCCCGGGGGGACTGAAGCTTTCTTT

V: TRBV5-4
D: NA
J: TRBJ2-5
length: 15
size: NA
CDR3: CASSLGRRDGETQYF
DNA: TGTGCCAGCAGCTTGGGTAGGCGGGATGGGGAGACCCAGTACTTC

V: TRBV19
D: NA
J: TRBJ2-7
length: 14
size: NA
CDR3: CASSWSIGDYEQYF
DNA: TGTGCCAGTAGTTGGTCTATCGGGGACTACGAGCAGTACTTC

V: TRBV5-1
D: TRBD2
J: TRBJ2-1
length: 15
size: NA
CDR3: CASSPLAGSYNEQFF
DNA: TGCGCCAGCAGCCCACTAGCGGGCTCCTACAATGAGCAGTTCTTC

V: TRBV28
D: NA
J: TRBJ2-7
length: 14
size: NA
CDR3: CASILTQGSYEQYF
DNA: TGTGCCAGCATTCTTACACAGGGATCCTACGAGCAGTACTTC

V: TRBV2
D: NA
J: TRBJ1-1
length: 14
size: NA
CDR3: CASRQTGSSTEAFF
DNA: TGTGCCAGCAGGCAGACAGGTAGTTCAACTGAAGCTTTCTTT

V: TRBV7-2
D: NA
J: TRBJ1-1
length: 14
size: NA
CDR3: CASSLLPVNTEAFF
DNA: TGTGCCAGCAGCTTATTGCCAGTGAACACTGAAGCTTTCTTT

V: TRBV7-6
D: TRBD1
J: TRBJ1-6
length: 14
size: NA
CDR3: CASSQGVYNSPLHF
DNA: TGTGCCAGCAGCCAGGGGGTCTATAATTCACCCCTCCACTTT

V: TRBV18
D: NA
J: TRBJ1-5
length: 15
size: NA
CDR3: CASSPGGFGYQPQHF
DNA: TGTGCCAGCTCACCAGGAGGTTTTGGTTATCAGCCCCAGCATTTT

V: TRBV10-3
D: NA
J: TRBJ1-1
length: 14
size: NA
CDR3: CAIRGDQGNTEAFF
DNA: TGTGCCATCAGAGGGGATCAGGGGAACACTGAAGCTTTCTTT

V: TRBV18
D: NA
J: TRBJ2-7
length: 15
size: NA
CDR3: CASSPDISYSYEQYF
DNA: TGTGCCAGCTCGCCTGACATATCCTACTCCTACGAGCAGTACTTC

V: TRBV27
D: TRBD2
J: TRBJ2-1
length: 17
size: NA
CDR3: CASSSPSGLAGYNEQFF
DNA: TGTGCCAGCAGTTCCCCCAGCGGACTAGCGGGTTACAATGAGCAGTTCTTC

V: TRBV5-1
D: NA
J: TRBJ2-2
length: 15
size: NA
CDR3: CASSLDGSNTGELFF
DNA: TGCGCCAGCAGCTTGGATGGCAGTAACACCGGGGAGCTGTTTTTT

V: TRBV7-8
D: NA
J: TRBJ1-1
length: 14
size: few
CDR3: CASSPGGLYTEAFF
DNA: TGTGCCAGCAGCCCCGGAGGGCTGTACACTGAAGCTTTCTTT

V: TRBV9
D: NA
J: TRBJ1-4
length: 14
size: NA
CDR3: CASSVGGGDEKLFF
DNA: TGTGCCAGCAGCGTAGGAGGGGGAGATGAAAAACTGTTTTTT

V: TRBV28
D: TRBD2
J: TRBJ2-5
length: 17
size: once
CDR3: CASKRLAGGSYQETQYF
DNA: TGTGCCAGCAAAAGACTAGCGGGAGGGTCGTACCAAGAGACCCAGTACTTC

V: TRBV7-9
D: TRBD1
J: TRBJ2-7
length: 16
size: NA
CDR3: CASSSPQGVGSYEQYF
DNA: TGTGCCAGCAGCTCCCCCCAGGGGGTTGGTTCCTACGAGCAGTACTTC

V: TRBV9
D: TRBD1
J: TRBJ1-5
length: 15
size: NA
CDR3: CASSVGQGPNQPQHF
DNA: TGTGCCAGCAGCGTAGGACAGGGGCCTAATCAGCCCCAGCATTTT

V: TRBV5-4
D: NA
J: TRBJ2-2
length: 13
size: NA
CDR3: CASSLGGPGELFF
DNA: TGTGCCAGCAGCTTGGGAGGGCCCGGGGAGCTGTTTTTT

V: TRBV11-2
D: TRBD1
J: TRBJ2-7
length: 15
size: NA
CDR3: CASSLVGTGDYEQYF
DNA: TGTGCCAGCAGCTTAGTTGGAACAGGGGACTACGAGCAGTACTTC

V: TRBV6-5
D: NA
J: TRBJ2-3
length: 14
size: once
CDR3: CASRQGHSTDTQYF
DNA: TGTGCCAGCAGACAGGGCCATAGCACAGATACGCAGTATTTT

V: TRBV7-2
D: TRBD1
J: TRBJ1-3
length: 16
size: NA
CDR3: CASSTGTAHSGNTIYF
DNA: TGTGCCAGCAGCACTGGGACAGCCCACTCTGGAAACACCATATATTTT

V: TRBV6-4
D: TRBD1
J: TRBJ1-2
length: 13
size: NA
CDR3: CASSKGQNYGYTF
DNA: TGTGCCAGCTCTAAGGGACAGAACTATGGCTACACCTTC

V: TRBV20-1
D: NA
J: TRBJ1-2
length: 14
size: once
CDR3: CSASLPGTNYGYTF
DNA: TGCAGTGCTAGTCTGCCGGGGACTAACTATGGCTACACCTTC

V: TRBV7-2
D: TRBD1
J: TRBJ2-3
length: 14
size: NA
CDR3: CASSVQGAGDTQYF
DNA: TGTGCCAGCAGCGTACAGGGGGCCGGAGATACGCAGTATTTT

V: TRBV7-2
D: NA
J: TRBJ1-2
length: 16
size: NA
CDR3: CASSLDSGQQNYGYTF
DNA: TGTGCCAGCAGCTTAGACTCAGGACAACAAAACTATGGCTACACCTTC

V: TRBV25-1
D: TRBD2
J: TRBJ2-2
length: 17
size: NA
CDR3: CASSDSGLAWNTGELFF
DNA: TGTGCCAGCAGTGACTCGGGACTAGCGTGGAACACCGGGGAGCTGTTTTTT

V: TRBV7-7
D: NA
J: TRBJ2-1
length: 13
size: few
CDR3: CASSTRVGHEQFF
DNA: TGTGCCAGCAGCACCCGAGTGGGCCATGAGCAGTTCTTC

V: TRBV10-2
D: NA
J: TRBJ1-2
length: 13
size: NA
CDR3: CASSNGGKIGYTF
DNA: TGCGCCAGCAGTAACGGGGGGAAAATCGGCTACACCTTC

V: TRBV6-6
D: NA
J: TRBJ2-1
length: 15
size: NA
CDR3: CASRRLAIGGNEQFF
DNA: TGTGCCAGCAGGCGACTAGCAATAGGGGGCAATGAGCAGTTCTTC

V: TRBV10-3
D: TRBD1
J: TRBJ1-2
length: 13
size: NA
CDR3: CAISGGQGGGYTF
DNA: TGTGCCATCAGTGGGGGACAGGGGGGTGGCTACACCTTC

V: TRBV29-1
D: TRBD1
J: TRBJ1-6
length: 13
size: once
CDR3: CSVRDRTASPLHF
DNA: TGCAGCGTACGGGACAGGACGGCTTCACCCCTCCACTTT

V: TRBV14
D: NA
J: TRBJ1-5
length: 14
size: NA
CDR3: CASRSGGLNQPQHF
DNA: TGTGCCAGCAGGAGCGGGGGTCTGAATCAGCCCCAGCATTTT

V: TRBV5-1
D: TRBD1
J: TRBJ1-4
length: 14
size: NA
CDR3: CASSPAGQGEKLFF
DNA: TGCGCCAGCAGCCCCGCCGGACAGGGAGAAAAACTGTTTTTT

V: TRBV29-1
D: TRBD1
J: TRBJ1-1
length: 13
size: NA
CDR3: CSGTGGDQKKAFF
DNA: TGCAGCGGGACAGGGGGCGATCAAAAGAAAGCTTTCTTT

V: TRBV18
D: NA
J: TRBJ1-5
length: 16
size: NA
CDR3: CASSEQGAGYNQPQHF
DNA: TGTGCCAGCTCAGAACAGGGAGCTGGGTATAACCAGCCCCAGCATTTT

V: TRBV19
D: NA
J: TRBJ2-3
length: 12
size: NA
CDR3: CATSARADTQYF
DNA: TGTGCCACCTCGGCTCGGGCAGATACGCAGTATTTT

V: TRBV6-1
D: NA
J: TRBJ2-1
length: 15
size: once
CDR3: CASSDAGRSYNEQFF
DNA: TGTGCCAGCAGTGATGCGGGAAGGTCCTACAATGAGCAGTTCTTC